One sample yielded the 24 T cell receptor beta chains listed below, sequenced in a study of blood T cell repertoires in COVID-19. This table comes from immunoSEQ multiplex PCR, and its TCRdb copy is limited to in-frame clones, with some not included. The sample lists approximately 73,000 clones; about 89% were seen once. What was sequenced was peripheral blood. The receptors were sampled from a woman in her fifties or sixties with acute or convalescent COVID-19.

The chain links TRBV20-1 to TRBJ1-5; TRBD1 aligns across 9 bases. The CDR3 is made up of 15 amino acids. Germline assignment: CDR1 DFQATT and CDR2 SNEGSKA (reference sequence). The trim removed 3 bases at V and 4 bases at J, leaving 7 bases unmatched. The CDR3: CSASVSGTGNQPQHF. CDR3 nucleotide sequence: TGCAGTGCTAGTGTTTCCGGGACAGGGAATCAGCCCCAGCATTTT.

J is TRBJ1-6 and V is TRBV4-3, with D tentatively TRBD1 (6 bases). This CDR3 comprises 22 residues. CDR1 is LGHNA and CDR2 is YSLEER in the germline V gene. V lost 0 bases to trimming and J lost 4 bases, with 28 bases between them. DNA of the CDR3: TGCGCCAGCAGCCAAGAGGTGCCGGGGGGCATGGAGGGGGAACTGTATAATTCACCCCTCCACTTT. Translation gives CASSQEVPGGMEGELYNSPLHF.

CDR3 nucleotides: TGTGCCAGCAGCTCTTCACCTCGACAGGGGAACACCGGGGAGCTGTTTTTT. Residues: CASSSSPRQGNTGELFF. The V call is TRBV7-6, the J call TRBJ2-2; 7 bases fit TRBD1. The junction had 9 bases not matched to a gene; V was cut back by 4 bases and J by 1 base. Germline V gene lookup returns CDR1 SGHVS and CDR2 FNYEAQ. CDR3 size: 17 residues.

The chain combines TRBV30 with TRBJ2-7; the D gene is possibly TRBD1 (6 bases). V was pared by 3 bases and J by 9 bases, with 21 bases between. Germline V CDR1 and CDR2: GTSNPN, SVGIG (reference sequence). The CDR3 has 14 amino acids. The CDR3 sequence: CAWRPDSSPVGQYF. The CDR3 DNA reads TGTGCCTGGAGACCGGACAGCTCTCCTGTCGGGCAGTACTTC.

The rearrangement links TRBV4-1 to TRBJ2-7; a possible D gene is TRBD2 (6 bases). The ends were cut back, 0 bases at V and 5 bases at J, with 14 bases in the middle. Germline lookup yields CDR1 MGHRA and CDR2 YSYEKL. The CDR3 covers 15 residues. Here the CDR3 reads CASSQDPEGGNEQYF. CDR3 coding DNA: TGCGCCAGCAGCCAAGATCCCGAGGGCGGGAACGAGCAGTACTTC.

The CDR3 DNA reads TGTGCCAGCAGCTACGCAGGGTGGCGGCCCCAGCATTTT. This gives the protein CASSYAGWRPQHF. This rearrangement joins TRBV7-2 to TRBJ1-5, with D perhaps TRBD1 (5 bases). The CDR3 runs 13 residues. CDR1 SGHTA and CDR2 FQGNSA come from the germline V gene. V was trimmed by 4 bases and J by 9 bases, leaving 13 bases between them.

This clone was counted a few times. The chain recombines TRBV5-1 with TRBJ2-2; no definite D call. CDR1 and CDR2 from the germline V gene are SGHRS and YFSETQ. V was pared by 5 bases and J by 5 bases, with 10 bases between. The CDR3 has 13 residues. The CDR3 bases are TGCGCCAGCAGTCGGGTTATGACCGGGGAGCTGTTTTTT. Its protein product is CASSRVMTGELFF.

The chain links TRBV7-2 to TRBJ1-4, with D perhaps matching TRBD1 (5 bases). Germline V gene sequence: CDR1 SGHTA, CDR2 FQGNSA. V gave up 5 bases and J gave up 7 bases, with 17 bases separating them. This CDR3 contains 15 residues. CDR3 nucleotides: TGTGCCAGCAGCCCCATGGGGGGTAGCGGTGAAAAACTGTTTTTT. It translates to CASSPMGGSGEKLFF.

The sample holds one count of this clone. The rearrangement links TRBV27 to TRBJ1-6; D call uncertain. This CDR3 contains 15 residues. Deletions cut 1 base from V and 10 bases from J, with 14 bases between. Per the germline V gene, CDR1 is MNHEY and CDR2 is SMNVEV (reference sequence). In nucleotides, the CDR3 is TGTGCCAGCAGTTTATTAGACTCTGGGAGGTCACCCCTCCACTTT. As protein: CASSLLDSGRSPLHF.

This clone was counted once. V is TRBV7-8 and J is TRBJ1-5; D perhaps matches TRBD1 (6 bases). The germline CDR1 and CDR2 sequences are SGHVS and FQNEAQ. V lost 0 bases, J lost 4 bases, and 13 bases lay in between. The CDR3 runs to 16 residues. DNA for the CDR3: TGTGCCAGCAGCTTAGCGCGTGTCAGGGGAAATCAGCCCCAGCATTTT. Translating it yields CASSLARVRGNQPQHF. Using reference TRBV7-8 and TRBJ1-5 for the parts outside the CDR3, the full variable domain is GAGVSQSPRYKVAKRGQDVALRCDPISGHVSLFWYQQALGQGPEFLTYFQNEAQLDKSGLPSDRFFAERPEGSVSTLKIQRTQQEDSAVYLCASSLARVRGNQPQHFGDGTRLSIL.

The rearrangement joins TRBV4-1 to TRBJ2-7; 7 bases are shared with TRBD1. The CDR3 has 15 residues. The J segment lost 2 bases and the V segment lost 4 bases, leaving 8 bases of the junction unmatched. Per germline, CDR1 MGHRA and CDR2 YSYEKL. CDR3 protein: CASSRRQGIPYEQYF. The CDR3 nucleotides read TGCGCCAGCAGCCGCCGACAGGGAATACCCTACGAGCAGTACTTC.

This clone was counted once. The chain is built from TRBV28 and TRBJ1-2; maybe TRBD1 (5 bases). V dropped 3 bases and J dropped 5 bases, with 7 bases sitting between them. The CDR3 is 12 residues long. The germline V gene has CDR1 MDHEN and CDR2 SYDVKM. This CDR3 is CASSFGGYGYTF. The CDR3 DNA sequence: TGTGCCAGCAGTTTCGGGGGTTATGGCTACACCTTC.

About this clone: One end of the junction is discordant with germline, which a read error may explain. This chain links TRBV7-9 with TRBJ2-7; D is uncertain. The CDR3 sequence is 13 residues long. Germline V gene lookup returns CDR1 SEHNR and CDR2 FQNEAQ (reference sequence). The CDR3 spells CVSSLTEAYEQYF. The CDR3 DNA follows: TGTGTCAGCAGCTTAACAGAAGCCTACGAGCAGTACTTC. The full variable domain, its missing parts supplied by reference TRBV7-9 and TRBJ2-7, is DTGVSQNPRHKITKRGQNVTFRCDPISEHNRLYWYRQTLGQGPEFLTYFQNEAQLEKSRLLSDRFSAERPKGSFSTLEIQRTEQGDSAMYLCVSSLTEAYEQYFGPGTRLTVT.

V is TRBV15 and J is TRBJ1-4; D is undetermined. The CDR3 is made up of 16 amino acids. Trimming shortened V by 2 bases and J by 2 bases, and 12 bases separated the two germline ends. Germline CDR1 and CDR2: LNHNV and YYDKDF (reference sequence). CDR3 protein: CATSRIKGVTNEKLFF. CDR3 nucleotides: TGTGCCACCAGCAGAATTAAGGGAGTGACTAATGAAAAACTGTTTTTT.

The chain employs TRBV12-3 or TRBV12-4 and TRBJ2-1; no reliable D call. There are 11 residues in the CDR3. Trimming took 3 bases from V and 8 from J, leaving 5 bases between them. The CDR3 bases are TGTGCCAGCAGTTTCCTAGATGAGCAGTTCTTC. Protein product: CASSFLDEQFF.

V is TRBV12-3 or TRBV12-4 and J is TRBJ2-7; no firm D call. V lost 3 bases and J lost 1, with 4 bases in between. The CDR3 has 12 residues. The CDR3 nucleotides are TGTGCCAGCAGTTTGCGATCCTACGAGCAGTACTTC. It translates to CASSLRSYEQYF.

The gene calls are TRBV7-7 and TRBJ2-3; 7 nucleotides match TRBD1. J lost 6 bases, V lost 4 bases, and 10 bases had no gene match. Germline loops: CDR1 SSHAT, CDR2 FNYEAQ (reference sequence). This CDR3 has 15 amino acids. CDR3 bases: TGTGCCAGCAGCTACTCAGCAGGGGGTGGGGATACGCAGTATTTT. It specifies CASSYSAGGGDTQYF.

V and J are TRBV11-3 and TRBJ2-2; 8 bases are a match to TRBD2. CDR1 SGHNT and CDR2 YENEEA come from the germline V gene. The trim removed 5 bases at V and 6 bases at J, leaving 8 bases unmatched. The CDR3 spans 15 residues. Written as DNA, the CDR3 is TGTGCCAGCAGCCAAACTAGCGGTCACGCCGGGGAGCTGTTTTTT. Residues: CASSQTSGHAGELFF.

The chain uses TRBV7-7 and TRBJ2-2; the D gene is possibly TRBD2 (6 bases). This CDR3 spans 15 amino acids. The V end lost 6 bases, the J end lost 1 base, and 12 bases lay between the germline ends. Germline assignment: CDR1 SSHAT and CDR2 FNYEAQ (reference sequence). The CDR3 DNA reads TGTGCCAGCAGTGCAGGGACTTGGAACACCGGGGAGCTGTTTTTT. Amino acids: CASSAGTWNTGELFF.

CDR3 nucleotides: TGTGCCAGCAGTCCACTGGGGCGGGGGGCCCCCTATTCGTATGAGCAGTTCTTC. This sequence encodes CASSPLGRGAPYSYEQFF. J is TRBJ2-1 and V is TRBV6-6; 8 bases are a match to TRBD2. From germline, CDR1 is MNHNY and CDR2 SVGAGI (reference sequence). The trim removed 5 bases at V and 8 bases at J, leaving 20 bases unmatched. The CDR3 totals 18 residues.

The rearrangement uses TRBV4-1 and TRBJ1-6; D perhaps matches TRBD1 (5 bases). This CDR3 region has 18 residues. The ends were cut back, 0 bases at V and 5 bases at J, with 17 bases in the middle. CDR1 and CDR2 from the germline V gene are MGHRA and YSYEKL. CDR3 amino acids: CASSQETVQVGDNSPLHF. As DNA, the CDR3 is TGCGCCAGCAGCCAAGAAACGGTACAGGTCGGCGATAATTCACCCCTCCACTTT.

The CDR3 nucleotides read TGTGCCACGGGGGAGATGAGAAATCAGCCCCAGCATTTT. The encoded protein is CATGEMRNQPQHF. The J gene is TRBJ1-5, the V gene TRBV28; a possible D gene is TRBD1 (5 bases). V was clipped by 10 bases and J by 4 bases, with 14 bases between them. The CDR3 contains 13 residues. Germline CDR1 MDHEN, CDR2 SYDVKM.

This clone was seen only a few times. J is TRBJ1-4 and V is TRBV7-2; the D gene is possibly TRBD1 (5 bases). The CDR3 runs to 15 residues. Germline CDR1 reads SGHTA; CDR2 reads FQGNSA. Trimming removed 3 bases from V and 0 bases from J, with 8 bases in between. CDR3 residues: CASSFQGATNEKLFF. The CDR3 coding sequence is TGTGCCAGCAGCTTCCAGGGTGCAACTAATGAAAAACTGTTTTTT.

The V gene is TRBV29-1, the J gene TRBJ2-7, with TRBD1 identical over 9 bases. With 2 bases clipped from V and 3 bases from J, the junction kept 5 bases outside the gene matches. Germline values: CDR1 SQVTM, CDR2 ANQGSEA. The CDR3 consists of 14 residues. CDR3 bases: TGCAGCGTTGAACCGCGGACAGGGGTCTACGAGCAGTACTTC. It yields the protein CSVEPRTGVYEQYF.